This T cell receptor (beta chain) derives from a study of technical replicates of blood from a few donors. The CDR3 is 11 residues long. The germline CDR1 and CDR2 sequences are MDHEN and SYDVKM. V gave up 3 bases and J gave up 6 bases, with 6 bases separating them. This clone was detected a few times. Clones were sequenced by immunoSEQ multiplex PCR, and TCRdb holds only the in-frame ones, with some missing. The profile shows fewer than 20,000 clones, roughly 84% of them singletons. The chain carries TRBV28 and TRBJ2-7; D gene ambiguous. Specimen: PBMCs. This clonotype was sampled from a human donor in good health. The CDR3 region has the DNA TGTGCCAGCAGTTTCAATAGCGAGCAGTACTTC. Translating gives CASSFNSEQYF.